These T cell receptor beta chains were read from a single sample in a study of regulatory T cells in long-lasting Graves disease. TCRdb ran MiXCR on the multiplex PCR reads and lists one entry per CDR3 protein. Of roughly 410,000 distinct CDR3 sequences in the sample, about 15% are singletons; the top ten hold approximately 8%. The sample also formed part of further work on T cells in Graves' hyperthyroidism and ophthalmopathy.

The source was peripheral blood mononuclear cells (PBMCs), collected at new diagnosis, from a patient treated with antithyroid drugs. The receptors were sampled from a middle-aged woman with Graves disease. CDR3s include the opening cysteine and the closing phenylalanine or tryptophan. Clone size is shown for a subset of rows, as once, few, many or a class of expanded clone.

clone_size v_call cdr3_aa
many TRBV7-3 CASSLQGQGFYEQYF
. TRBV28 CASVTGSRTEAFF
many TRBV7-9 CASSLGGAWEADTQYF
few TRBV20-1 CSARVGGFGYTF
many TRBV28 CASSFPFGDTQYF
many TRBV18 CASSRPGGSYNEQFF
few TRBV24-1 CATSTPGTYSSTDTQYF
. TRBV28 CASSFPQYEQYF
many TRBV27 CASSLSAGVGWGTDTQYF
. TRBV27 CASSPGPNRYEQYF
. TRBV11-2 CASGGVGLAGGAQETQYF
. TRBV6-2/TRBV6-3 CASSASGTRYQETQYF
many TRBV12-3/TRBV12-4 CASSLILAEETQYF
many TRBV3-1 CASSPPGTWNTQYF
many TRBV20-1 CSAGGTSGRASNEQFF
many TRBV12-3/TRBV12-4 CASSLAPSGNTEAFF
. TRBV4-3 CASSQGVPRAWVGNEQFF
. TRBV15 CATSGAWDTQYF
. TRBV20-1 CSARGGGEKLFF
. TRBV12-3/TRBV12-4 CASSWDTAYYGYTF
. TRBV28 CASSLGQWGTQCF
. TRBV11-1 CASSLGVELHTDTQYF
. TRBV30 CAWSLQRGQPQHF
many TRBV27 CASSSSGFMNTEAFF
many TRBV28 CASGTSVNEQFF
many TRBV12-3/TRBV12-4 CASRPTGWWPDTQYF
many TRBV12-5 CASGLPTAGTFADTQYF
many TRBV18 CASSFGTRLYEQYF
many TRBV12-3/TRBV12-4 CASSPDSTGTDTQYF
many TRBV9 CASSASWGYEQYF
many TRBV11-2 CASSLVVRNEQFF
many TRBV20-1 CSADKLAMETQYF
. TRBV6-1 CASAITPGTSKEYEQFF
few TRBV7-3 CASSSLTSGNTGELFF